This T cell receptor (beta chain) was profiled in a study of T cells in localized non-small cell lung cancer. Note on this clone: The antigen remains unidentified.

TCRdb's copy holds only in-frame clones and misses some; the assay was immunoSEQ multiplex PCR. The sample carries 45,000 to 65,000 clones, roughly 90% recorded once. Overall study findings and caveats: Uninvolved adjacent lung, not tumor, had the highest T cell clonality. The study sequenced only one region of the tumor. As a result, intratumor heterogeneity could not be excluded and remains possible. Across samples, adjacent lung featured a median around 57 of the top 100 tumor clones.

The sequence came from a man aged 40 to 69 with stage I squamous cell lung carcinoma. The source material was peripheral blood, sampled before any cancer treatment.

The CDR3 DNA reads TGTGCCTGGAGTCGGGTCCCTCCTCAGCCCCAGCATTTT. It translates to CAWSRVPPQPQHF. This chain links TRBV30 with TRBJ1-5; no reliable D call. V gave up 2 bases and J gave up 6 bases, with 11 bases separating them. The CDR3 consists of 13 residues. Germline values: CDR1 GTSNPN, CDR2 SVGIG (reference sequence).